This TCR beta chain was captured in a study of blood T cell repertoires in COVID-19. The ends lost 0 bases at V and 4 bases at J; junction bases unmatched: 5. Germline V gene data show CDR1 as LGHDT and CDR2 as YNNKEL (reference sequence). The CDR3 is 16 amino acids. The table came from immunoSEQ multiplex PCR; TCRdb's copy has only in-frame clones and leaves some out. The table has around 400,000 clones, approximately 90% seen once. The clonotype comes from a woman aged 40 to 50 who had been exposed to COVID-19. The specimen sequenced was PBMCs or T cells enriched from blood (not recorded which). The V gene is TRBV3-1 (or the pseudogene TRBV3-2), the J gene TRBJ1-2; 10 nucleotides match TRBD1. The CDR3 sequence: CASSQEGTGESYGYTF. The CDR3 DNA sequence: TGTGCCAGCAGCCAAGAGGGGACAGGGGAGTCCTATGGCTACACCTTC.